This T cell receptor beta chain was sequenced during a study of blood T cell repertoires in COVID-19. Background on the study: Whether acute or convalescent, the COVID-19 samples came from the United States, Italy and Spain. Sources were T cells, B-cell-depleted T cells, or PBMCs; the material itself was cDNA or gDNA.

The germline gives CDR1 SGHAT, CDR2 FQNNGV. Losses at the gene ends were 5 bases for V and 1 base for J; bases not matched to a gene: 10. The CDR3 is 16 amino acids. Data came from immunoSEQ multiplex PCR; TCRdb stores just in-frame clones and leaves some out. Of approximately 14,000 clones in the sample, roughly 80% are singletons; the top ten hold over 15%. This chain joins TRBV11-2 and TRBJ2-7; 8 bases agree with TRBD1. The sequencing input was peripheral blood. The TCR sequence derives from a man aged 40-50 years with active or convalescent COVID-19. The CDR3: CASSPLQRQGSYEQYF. CDR3 nucleotide sequence: TGTGCCAGCAGCCCGCTCCAGAGACAGGGGTCCTACGAGCAGTACTTC.